The 27 T cell receptor beta chains below were found in one sample sequenced in a study of beta chain features in type 1 diabetes. The whole isolated RNA underwent reverse transcription, so sequencing captured expressed TCRB transcripts. Only in-frame clones appear in the TCRdb table, and some are missing; sequencing was by immunoSEQ multiplex PCR. The table has approximately 330,000 clones, more than 9.5% seen once. Sequenced material: naive CD4+ T cells from blood. The receptors shown here come from a woman aged 25 to 45 in good health.

This chain connects TRBV28 to TRBJ2-6, with TRBD1 matching 8 bases. Germline CDR1 reads MDHEN; CDR2 reads SYDVKM. Trimming took 8 bases from V and 15 from J; bases not matched to a gene: 12. This CDR3 has 13 amino acids. The CDR3 bases are TGTGCCAGCGTAAAGGACAGGGTTCAAGGCCTGACTTTC. It specifies CASVKDRVQGLTF.

The genes are TRBV4-1 and TRBJ2-2, with TRBD1 as a possible D gene (5 bases). The ends were cut back, 1 base at V and 4 bases at J, with 13 bases in the middle. The CDR3 totals 16 residues. Germline lookup yields CDR1 MGHRA and CDR2 YSYEKL. The CDR3 protein is CASSQVRSRATGELFF. Written as DNA, the CDR3 is TGCGCCAGCAGCCAAGTCCGATCCAGGGCCACCGGGGAGCTGTTTTTT.

This chain uses TRBV25-1 with TRBJ1-1, with D hard to call. Deletions cut 3 bases from V and 1 base from J, with 6 bases between. Germline V lookup: CDR1 MGHDK, CDR2 SYGVNS. CDR3 size: 13 residues. The CDR3 reads CASSELRNTEAFF. CDR3 DNA: TGTGCCAGCAGTGAGCTCAGGAACACTGAAGCTTTCTTT. Full variable domain (missing parts from reference TRBV25-1 and TRBJ1-1): EADIYQTPRYLVIGTGKKITLECSQTMGHDKMYWYQQDPGMELHLIHYSYGVNSTEKGDLSSESTVSRIRTEHFPLTLESARPSHTSQYLCASSELRNTEAFFGQGTRLTVV.

Only a few counts were recorded for this clone. This chain links TRBV2 with TRBJ2-7, with D perhaps matching TRBD1 (6 bases). This CDR3 comprises 14 residues. Trimming left V 3 bases short and J 2 bases short, with 11 bases between. Per the germline V gene, CDR1 is SNHLY and CDR2 is FYNNEI. CDR3 region: CASSEGHEAYEQYF. The CDR3 DNA follows: TGTGCCAGCAGTGAGGGACACGAAGCCTACGAGCAGTACTTC.

The CDR3 DNA follows: TGTGCCAGTAGTATCGGCAGGGTTGGCAATCAGCCCCAGCATTTT. It codes for CASSIGRVGNQPQHF. This chain joins TRBV19 and TRBJ1-5; D is possibly TRBD1 (5 bases). The CDR3 is made up of 15 amino acids. V was cut by 3 bases and J by 2 bases, with 11 bases left in between. Germline loops: CDR1 LNHDA, CDR2 SQIVND (reference sequence).

This clone was seen only a few times. The V call is TRBV18, the J call TRBJ2-5; 7 bases agree with TRBD1. The CDR3 covers 14 residues. Germline CDR1 is KGHSH and CDR2 is LQKENI. V lost 3 bases to trimming and J lost 1 base; unmatched junction nucleotides: 2. The CDR3 spells CASSPGQIQETQYF. CDR3 bases: TGTGCCAGCTCACCGGGACAGATCCAAGAGACCCAGTACTTC.

This clone showed up just a few times. The chain employs TRBV9 and TRBJ2-2; D is perhaps TRBD2 (5 bases). Germline CDR1 and CDR2: SGDLS and YYNGEE. V was clipped by 0 bases and J by 8 bases, with 14 bases between them. This CDR3 is 15 amino acids long. CDR3 bases: TGTGCCAGCAGCGTAGATTCTTTCGGGGAGGGGGAGCTGTTTTTT. Amino acid sequence: CASSVDSFGEGELFF.

The chain uses TRBV28 and TRBJ2-4; perhaps TRBD1 as D (6 bases). V lost 3 bases to trimming and J lost 7 bases, with 19 bases between them. Germline loops: CDR1 MDHEN, CDR2 SYDVKM. This CDR3 comprises 16 residues. CDR3 sequence (DNA): TGTGCCAGCAGTTTGGATCTAGGGGGTCAGGAGAACATTCAGTACTTC. Translated, it gives CASSLDLGGQENIQYF.

This clone was counted between two and nine times. The V call is TRBV5-8, the J call TRBJ2-7, with a tentative D call TRBD1 (6 bases). Trimming left V 3 bases short and J 3 bases short, with 16 bases between. This CDR3 has 15 amino acids. Germline loops: CDR1 SGHTS, CDR2 YDEGEE. CDR3 DNA: TGTGCCAGCAGCTCGTCTCGAGGGGGAAACTACGAGCAGTACTTC. Translated: CASSSSRGGNYEQYF.

This clone came up a few times. CDR3 in DNA: TGTGCCAGCAGTGATCCCCCCGGCAATGAGCAGTTCTTC. Protein sequence: CASSDPPGNEQFF. V usage is TRBV25-1 and J usage is TRBJ2-1; no reliable D call. Germline values: CDR1 MGHDK, CDR2 SYGVNS. The CDR3 spans 13 residues. The germline V and J ends were trimmed by 3 bases and 6 bases, with 9 bases remaining between them.

The V and J genes are TRBV28 and TRBJ2-7; TRBD1 matches 7 bases. The length of the CDR3 is 13 residues. After removal of 3 bases from V and 5 bases from J, the junction contained 4 bases not matched to a gene. Germline V gene data show CDR1 as MDHEN and CDR2 as SYDVKM. Written as DNA, the CDR3 is TGTGCCAGCAGTTTGGGACAGATCGACGAGCAGTACTTC. This encodes CASSLGQIDEQYF.

This clone was detected a few times. The genes are TRBV4-2 and TRBJ1-3; 8 bases map to TRBD1. In germline, CDR1 is LGHNA, CDR2 YNFKEQ. CDR3 length: 15 amino acids. After removal of 3 bases from V and 4 bases from J, the junction contained 5 bases not matched to a gene. Written as DNA, the CDR3 is TGTGCCAGCAGCCAGGACAGGGCGGACGGAAACACCATATATTTT. Its translation: CASSQDRADGNTIYF.

This clone was detected a few times. This chain joins TRBV7-8 and TRBJ2-7; tentatively, D is TRBD1 (5 bases). The CDR3 spans 14 residues. Germline CDR1 reads SGHVS; CDR2 reads FQNEAQ. Trimming pared 1 base from V and 2 bases from J, leaving 9 bases between. As DNA, the CDR3 is TGTGCCAGCAGCTTAGTTCTAGGGGCCTACGAGCAGTACTTC. This translates into CASSLVLGAYEQYF.

This chain links TRBV5-1 with TRBJ2-7; possibly TRBD1 for D (5 bases). Germline loops: CDR1 SGHRS, CDR2 YFSETQ. CDR3 length equals 13 residues. With 1 base removed from V and 3 bases from J, the gap between germline ends came to 8 bases. Here the CDR3 reads CASSLQGNYEQYF. The CDR3 coding sequence is TGCGCCAGCAGCTTGCAGGGCAACTACGAGCAGTACTTC.

The chain joins TRBV7-2 to TRBJ2-7, with 7 bases identical to TRBD2. Germline CDR1 is SGHTA and CDR2 is FQGNSA. The CDR3 runs to 15 residues. The V and J ends lost 1 base and 2 bases, in that order; junction bases with no gene match: 5. CDR3 in amino acids: CASSLGGGPPYEQYF. The CDR3 DNA follows: TGTGCCAGCAGCTTAGGCGGGGGACCACCCTACGAGCAGTACTTC.

J is TRBJ2-6 and V is TRBV19, with D unclear. The V end was cut by 3 bases, the J end by 2 bases, with 5 bases between. CDR1 and CDR2 from the germline V gene are LNHDA and SQIVND (reference sequence). This CDR3 has 14 residues. This chain's CDR3 is CASSIQTGANVLTF. CDR3 DNA: TGTGCCAGTAGTATCCAAACTGGGGCCAACGTCCTGACTTTC.

This clone has only a few counts. CDR3 sequence reads: CASSWTGGRYEQYF. Written as DNA, the CDR3 is TGTGCCAGCAGCTGGACAGGGGGCAGGTACGAGCAGTACTTC. The gene calls are TRBV7-3 and TRBJ2-7, with 11 bases aligning to TRBD1. Trimming removed 4 bases from V and 4 bases from J; junction bases left unmatched: 3. CDR3 length: 14 amino acids. CDR1 is SGHTA, CDR2 FQGTGA, per germline.

The chain is built from TRBV27 and TRBJ2-7; no reliable D call. CDR1 MNHEY and CDR2 SMNVEV come from the germline V gene (reference sequence). The V and J ends lost 8 bases and 2 bases respectively, with 4 bases between them. The CDR3 runs to 10 residues. CDR3 sequence: CASGPYEQYF. DNA for the CDR3: TGTGCCAGCGGGCCCTACGAGCAGTACTTC.

V gene TRBV14 combines with J gene TRBJ2-1; D possibly corresponds to TRBD2 (5 bases). V was cut by 1 base and J by 12 bases, with 13 bases left in between. Germline loops: CDR1 SGHDN, CDR2 FVKESK. The CDR3 extends over 13 amino acids. The CDR3 DNA sequence: TGTGCCAGCAGCCAAGTTCGCGGGTTAGGGCAGTTCTTC. It codes for CASSQVRGLGQFF. Using reference TRBV14 and TRBJ2-1 for the parts outside the CDR3, the full variable domain is EAGVTQFPSHSVIEKGQTVTLRCDPISGHDNLYWYRRVMGKEIKFLLHFVKESKQDESGMPNNRFLAERTGGTYSTLKVQPAELEDSGVYFCASSQVRGLGQFFGPGTRLTVL.

The V call is TRBV9, the J call TRBJ1-5; 8 bases match TRBD1. CDR1 is SGDLS and CDR2 is YYNGEE in the germline V gene. The CDR3 has 15 amino acids. Germline trimming cut 3 bases from V and 4 bases from J; bases unmatched to any gene: 6. This CDR3 reads CASSATGDVNQPQHF. DNA of the CDR3: TGTGCCAGCAGCGCGACAGGGGATGTGAATCAGCCCCAGCATTTT.

The genes are TRBV7-2 and TRBJ2-4, with D possibly TRBD1 on 6 matching bases. The germline V gene encodes CDR1 SGHTA and CDR2 FQGNSA. The germline V and J ends were trimmed by 5 bases and 2 bases, with 16 bases remaining between them. This CDR3 has 16 amino acids. The CDR3 sequence: CASSPGDIPTKNIQYF. In nucleotides, the CDR3 is TGTGCCAGCAGCCCCGGGGACATTCCGACCAAAAACATTCAGTACTTC.

In its sample, this clone was seen a few times. The chain employs TRBV19 and TRBJ2-5; 7 positions match TRBD2. V dropped 3 bases and J dropped 5; count of bases not matched to a gene: 12. Germline values: CDR1 LNHDA, CDR2 SQIVND (reference sequence). This CDR3 spans 16 amino acids. CDR3 amino acids: CASSIPPWTSGETQYF. CDR3 coding DNA: TGTGCCAGTAGTATCCCTCCCTGGACTAGTGGTGAGACCCAGTACTTC.

The chain recombines TRBV6-5 with TRBJ1-2; TRBD1 matches at 8 bases. This CDR3 region has 13 residues. Per the germline V gene, CDR1 is MNHEY and CDR2 is SVGAGI. Germline trimming cut 6 bases from V and 6 bases from J; bases unmatched to any gene: 6. The CDR3 sequence: CASSQGQGDGYTF. CDR3 coding DNA: TGTGCCAGCAGCCAAGGACAGGGTGATGGCTACACCTTC.

The J gene is TRBJ2-1, the V gene TRBV28; D is uncertain. Germline V gene sequence: CDR1 MDHEN, CDR2 SYDVKM. The V end was cut by 1 base, the J end by 0 bases, with 10 bases between. CDR3 size: 16 residues. The CDR3 bases are TGTGCCAGCAGTTTATCGGTTGGTGGCTCCTACAATGAGCAGTTCTTC. Amino acids: CASSLSVGGSYNEQFF.

The table lists this clone with a few counts. The chain links TRBV9 to TRBJ2-7, with 7 bases that match TRBD2. The CDR3 runs to 14 residues. Germline-derived CDR1 and CDR2 are SGDLS and YYNGEE. J gave up 2 bases and V 5 bases, and 7 bases lay outside the gene matches. The CDR3 nucleotides read TGTGCCAGCAGTAGATCTAGCGGAACCTACGAGCAGTACTTC. Translating it yields CASSRSSGTYEQYF.

The chain uses TRBV6-6 and TRBJ1-1; TRBD1 is a possible D gene (6 bases). The germline V gene encodes CDR1 MNHNY and CDR2 SVGAGI (reference sequence). The CDR3 spans 13 residues. V lost 5 bases and J lost 1, with 8 bases in between. The CDR3 nucleotides are TGTGCCAGCAGTGACAGGCGGAACACTGAAGCTTTCTTT. It encodes CASSDRRNTEAFF.

This clone was seen a few times. J is TRBJ2-3 and V is TRBV19; a weak D match, TRBD2 (6 bases). This CDR3 is built from 15 residues. Germline lookup yields CDR1 LNHDA and CDR2 SQIVND (reference sequence). V was cut by 6 bases and J by 0 bases, with 13 bases left in between. The CDR3 loop is CASSGGSTSTDTQYF. As DNA, the CDR3 is TGTGCCAGTAGCGGAGGGAGCACTAGCACAGATACGCAGTATTTT.